This TCR beta chain was sequenced for a study of cytomegalovirus exposure and HLA in healthy donors. The study, taken as a whole, reports: A few V segments could not be told apart, such as TRBV6-2 and TRBV6-3, and were left out. Investigators reported 150 to 200 TCR beta chains as tied to cytomegalovirus.

Amplification used 60 Vbeta primers and 13 Jbeta primers. Some clones are missing from TCRdb's copy, which holds only in-frame ones; the method was immunoSEQ multiplex PCR. The sample consists of about 90,000 clones, over 80% of them appearing once. As concerns this clone: Its specificity is unknown.

CDR3 length equals 12 residues. Trimming removed 3 bases from V and 5 bases from J; junction bases left unmatched: 0. Per the germline V gene, CDR1 is WSHSY and CDR2 is SAAADI. The chain combines TRBV10-2 with TRBJ2-7, with TRBD1 identical over 8 bases. The sequence was obtained from a man younger than 35 in good health and CMV-seronegative. The source material was PBMCs. CDR3 protein: CASSEQGDEQYF. CDR3 nucleotide sequence: TGCGCCAGCAGTGAACAGGGGGACGAGCAGTACTTC.